This passage covers 22 T cell receptor beta chains from one sample sequenced in a study of CD8+ T cells in alopecia areata. Extracted RNA was reverse transcribed into cDNA, the sequencing template. The repertoire was sequenced with immunoSEQ multiplex PCR; TCRdb's copy has only in-frame clones and lacks some. The sample consists of about 98,000 clones, 40% to 55% of them appearing once. Sequenced material: CD4+ T cells sorted from blood. These receptors were obtained from a human donor with alopecia areata.

The CDR3 DNA reads as TGTGCCTTGAAGGACTACACTGAAGCTTTCTTT. This codes for CALKDYTEAFF. The chain combines TRBV30 with TRBJ1-1, with D hard to call. CDR3 length: 11 residues. Germline V gives CDR1 GTSNPN, CDR2 SVGIG (reference sequence). Trimming stripped 7 bases from V and 3 bases from J, with 9 bases between.

The V call is TRBV9, the J call TRBJ2-7, with 9 nucleotides matching TRBD1. The CDR3 runs 15 residues. V lost 4 bases to trimming and J lost 2 bases; unmatched junction nucleotides: 7. Germline V lookup: CDR1 SGDLS, CDR2 YYNGEE. The CDR3 loop reads CASSPGTGNTYEQYF. The CDR3 DNA is TGTGCCAGCAGCCCGGGGACAGGGAACACCTACGAGCAGTACTTC.

This clone showed up just once. The chain employs TRBV2 and TRBJ1-2; D is unclear. Germline V CDR1 and CDR2: SNHLY, FYNNEI. V lost 2 bases, J lost 4 bases, and 5 bases lay in between. CDR3 size: 12 residues. The CDR3 loop reads CASSELGYGYTF. The CDR3 region has the DNA TGTGCCAGCAGTGAACTGGGCTATGGCTACACCTTC.

This clone was seen more than once but under ten times. The junction does not match germline at one end; this may be a read error. The chain recombines TRBV18 with TRBJ2-1, with 7 bases aligning to TRBD1. Looked up from germline, CDR1 is KGHSH and CDR2 is LQKENI. The CDR3 spans 16 residues. In nucleotides, the CDR3 is TGTGCCAGCTCACCGGGACCGGGACAGTCCTCCAATGAGCAGTTCTTC. It specifies CASSPGPGQSSNEQFF. Full variable domain (rest looked up from reference TRBV18 and TRBJ2-1): NAGVMQNPRHLVRRRGQEARLRCSPMKGHSHVYWYRQLPEEGLKFMVYLQKENIIDESGMPKERFSAEFPKEGPSILRIQQVVRGDSAAYFCASSPGPGQSSNEQFFGPGTRLTVL.

This clone was seen a few times. V and J are TRBV29-1 and TRBJ2-7; the match to TRBD2 covers 10 bases. CDR3 length: 13 amino acids. J gave up 7 bases and V 6 bases, and 9 bases lay outside the gene matches. CDR1 and CDR2 (germline): SQVTM, ANQGSEA. The CDR3, as DNA: TGCAGCGTAAGAGCGGGAGGGTCGGGTGAGCAGTACTTC. Its translation: CSVRAGGSGEQYF.

The V and J genes are TRBV28 and TRBJ2-1, with 14 bases matching TRBD2. This CDR3 is 15 amino acids long. V was clipped by 3 bases and J by 8 bases; unmatched bases: 3. From germline, CDR1 is MDHEN and CDR2 SYDVKM. This CDR3 reads CASSLGLAGVYEQFF. The CDR3, as DNA: TGTGCCAGCAGTTTGGGACTAGCGGGAGTCTATGAGCAGTTCTTC.

The V call is TRBV29-1, the J call TRBJ2-1; 8 nucleotides match TRBD2. V lost 0 bases and J lost 8; bases outside the gene matches: 9. The germline V gene has CDR1 SQVTM and CDR2 ANQGSEA. The CDR3 consists of 15 residues. CDR3 sequence (DNA): TGCAGCGTTGAAGATCGGGGCGGGAGGTGGTATGAGCAGTTCTTC. Protein: CSVEDRGGRWYEQFF.

About this clone: The sample contains more than one DNA sequence encoding this CDR3. The gene calls are TRBV30 and TRBJ1-1; 7 bases match TRBD1. The V gene end was trimmed by 5 bases and the J gene end by 4 bases; junction bases not matched to a gene: 7. From germline, CDR1 is GTSNPN and CDR2 SVGIG (reference sequence). The CDR3 loop spans 13 amino acids. The CDR3 DNA follows: TGTGCCTGGTCCAGACAGGGAGGCACTGAAGCTTTCTTT. Its translation: CAWSRQGGTEAFF.

This chain uses TRBV23-1 with TRBJ2-1, with 8 nucleotides matching TRBD1. TRBV23-1 is classed as an ORF, of uncertain function. The CDR3 consists of 17 residues. The V segment lost 8 bases and the J segment 0 bases; nucleotides outside the gene matches: 12. The CDR3 sequence: CASGSGGLLSSYNEQFF. The CDR3 DNA reads TGCGCCAGCGGGTCAGGGGGCCTCCTTAGCTCCTACAATGAGCAGTTCTTC.

This rearrangement joins TRBV5-1 to TRBJ2-2; TRBD1 is a possible D gene (6 bases). The germline gives CDR1 SGHRS, CDR2 YFSETQ. The V end was cut by 1 base, the J end by 2 bases, with 12 bases between. This CDR3 contains 16 residues. CDR3 DNA: TGCGCCAGCAGCTTGACAGGGTCCCACAACACCGGGGAGCTGTTTTTT. Residues: CASSLTGSHNTGELFF.

The chain couples TRBV6-5 to TRBJ2-3; no firm D call. Trimming removed 8 bases at V and 2 bases at J, with 11 bases between. The germline V gene encodes CDR1 MNHEY and CDR2 SVGAGI. The CDR3 is 13 amino acids. The DNA of the CDR3 is TGTGCCAGCTTCGATGGTAACACAGATACGCAGTATTTT. Translated, it gives CASFDGNTDTQYF.

There are a few counts of this clone. The V and J genes are TRBV28 and TRBJ2-2; TRBD2 might be the D (6 bases). CDR1 and CDR2 (germline): MDHEN, SYDVKM. Trimming stripped 3 bases from V and 7 bases from J, with 12 bases between. This CDR3 spans 14 amino acids. CDR3 sequence reads: CASSLEGLDGELFF. The CDR3 nucleotides are TGTGCCAGCAGTTTGGAGGGGTTGGACGGGGAGCTGTTTTTT.

This clone came up a few times. This chain uses TRBV15 with TRBJ2-1, with 9 bases matching TRBD1. This CDR3 comprises 15 residues. Germline-derived CDR1 and CDR2 are LNHNV and YYDKDF (reference sequence). The V segment lost 1 base and the J segment 8 bases; nucleotides outside the gene matches: 6. The CDR3 coding sequence is TGTGCCACCAGCAGAGTGGACAGGGGTAAAGATGAGCAGTTCTTC. Encoded protein: CATSRVDRGKDEQFF.

This chain links TRBV12-5 with TRBJ2-1; no reliable D call. V dropped 8 bases and J dropped 3 bases, with 8 bases sitting between them. CDR1 is LGHNT, CDR2 FRNRAP, per germline. This CDR3 region has 12 residues. CDR3 region: CASSGNYNEQFF. The CDR3 DNA follows: TGTGCTAGTTCTGGGAACTACAATGAGCAGTTCTTC.

The chain employs TRBV29-1 and TRBJ2-5; 8 bases are shared with TRBD2. Per the germline V gene, CDR1 is SQVTM and CDR2 is ANQGSEA. Trimming took 7 bases from V and 3 from J; bases not matched to a gene: 13. The CDR3 length is 15 residues. CDR3 sequence reads: CSAGGGGRYEETQYF. For the CDR3, the DNA is TGCAGCGCCGGTGGGGGCGGGAGGTACGAAGAGACCCAGTACTTC.

V usage is TRBV29-1 and J usage is TRBJ2-5; D remains unclear. V lost 5 bases to trimming and J lost 7 bases, with 14 bases between them. The CDR3 is 12 amino acids. Per germline, CDR1 SQVTM and CDR2 ANQGSEA. The CDR3 sequence is CSVQASEGTQYF. CDR3 nucleotide sequence: TGCAGCGTTCAAGCCAGTGAAGGGACCCAGTACTTC.

The chain joins TRBV5-1 to TRBJ2-5, with D uncertain. The germline V and J ends were trimmed by 7 bases and 3 bases, with 13 bases remaining between them. Per the germline V gene, CDR1 is SGHRS and CDR2 is YFSETQ. CDR3 length: 13 amino acids. The CDR3 region is CASRDLREETQYF. CDR3 coding DNA: TGCGCCAGCCGCGACCTACGGGAAGAGACCCAGTACTTC.

This clone was picked up one time. V is TRBV5-6 and J is TRBJ2-5; 7 bases agree with TRBD2. There are 16 residues in the CDR3. The germline CDR1 and CDR2 sequences are SGHDT and YYEEEE. V dropped 4 bases and J dropped 1; count of bases not matched to a gene: 10. The CDR3 reads CASSPATGGLQETQYF. The CDR3 DNA follows: TGTGCCAGCAGCCCTGCGACGGGGGGACTCCAAGAGACCCAGTACTTC.

This clone has only a few counts. An end of the junction differs from the germline gene, which may be a read error. The chain is built from TRBV29-1 and TRBJ1-4, with D perhaps TRBD1 (5 bases). CDR3 length: 12 amino acids. The germline CDR1 and CDR2 sequences are SQVTM and ANQGSEA. CDR3 coding DNA: TGCAGCGTTGAACTCACAGGTTCAAACGCGATATTT. Its protein is CSVELTGSNAIF.

This clone was seen a few times. V usage is TRBV29-1 and J usage is TRBJ2-5; D not resolved. The CDR3 length is 12 residues. Deletions cut 0 bases from V and 5 bases from J, with 7 bases between. Looked up from germline, CDR1 is SQVTM and CDR2 is ANQGSEA. The CDR3: CSVEELQETQYF. CDR3 nucleotide sequence: TGCAGCGTTGAAGAGTTACAGGAGACCCAGTACTTC.

The chain has TRBV27 and TRBJ2-5; D gene ambiguous. Deletions cut 3 bases from V and 5 bases from J, with 7 bases between. The CDR3 is 12 amino acids. CDR1 and CDR2 (germline): MNHEY, SMNVEV (reference sequence). This CDR3 reads CASSLVGETQYF. The DNA of the CDR3 is TGTGCCAGCAGTTTGGTTGGCGAGACCCAGTACTTC.

The rearrangement joins TRBV29-1 to TRBJ2-5; 10 bases map to TRBD1. This CDR3 region has 14 residues. Germline-derived CDR1 and CDR2 are SQVTM and ANQGSEA. The J segment lost 4 bases and the V segment lost 7 bases, leaving 9 bases of the junction unmatched. CDR3 residues: CSERDGTGVETQYF. The CDR3 coding sequence is TGCAGCGAAAGGGATGGGACAGGGGTAGAGACCCAGTACTTC.